Listed below are T cell receptor beta chains from one sample, sequenced in a study of shared clonotypes between healthy human individuals. The method was immunoSEQ multiplex PCR; TCRdb's version includes in-frame clones alone and lacks a portion of them. The data contain millions of clones, more than 80% of them singletons. Sequencing used naive CD4+ T cells sorted from blood. All receptors derive from a young man in good health. Each CDR3 is given without its conserved first and last residue.

TRBV7-7	TRBJ2-7	ASSPYDTSYEQY
TRBV10-3	TRBJ2-5	ATGTSGVETQY
TRBV25-1	TRBJ1-6	ASTSSVGRDNSPLH
TRBV6-1	TRBJ1-5	ASSAGSFGVGQPQH
TRBV2	TRBJ1-3	ASSEGIFGNSGNTIY
TRBV30	TRBJ1-6	ASGRELYNSPLH
TRBV6-4	TRBJ1-4	ASSAQGSSNEKLF
TRBV9	TRBJ2-2	ASSGRNGELF
TRBV28	TRBJ2-5	ASSLGPGGRATQY
TRBV4-1	TRBJ2-7	ASSQDPGQGAYEQY
TRBV6-4	TRBJ1-2	ASSDSFGNYGYT
TRBV11-2	TRBJ1-1	ASSNREGTEAF
TRBV6-4	TRBJ1-5	ASSLDRYQPQH
TRBV30	TRBJ2-1	AWSLQRLNEQF
TRBV13	TRBJ2-7	ASSLGWDFHYEQY
TRBV5-1	TRBJ2-5	ASSLGPSETQY
TRBV6-1	TRBJ1-1	ASSRDRNMNTEAF
TRBV29-1	TRBJ1-3	SVAGGSGNTIY
TRBV5-8	TRBJ2-5	ASSFIGLAETQY
TRBV7-9	TRBJ1-6	ASSGGVSYNSPLH
TRBV20-1	TRBJ1-4	SATSGEKLF
TRBV5-6	TRBJ2-5	ASSLGLAGGQETQY
TRBV5-1	TRBJ2-1	ASSLDSGSNNEQF
TRBV30	.	AWSAQGGGDYEQY
TRBV5-1	TRBJ2-7	ASTPGTTSYEQY
TRBV15	TRBJ1-1	ATSGQGAFSEAF
TRBV6-5	TRBJ1-5	ASSYPQPQH
TRBV2	TRBJ1-2	ASITTGFNSGYT
TRBV18	TRBJ2-5	ASSPPVGQETQY
TRBV7-3	TRBJ2-3	ASRATSGDRPDTQY
TRBV2	TRBJ2-2	ASSRQRATGELF
TRBV5-6	TRBJ2-3	ASSLEGTQY
TRBV10-2	TRBJ1-2	ASRDGTGNNYGYT
TRBV19	TRBJ1-5	ASKSSNQPQH
TRBV30	TRBJ1-5	AWRGARDQPQH
TRBV19	TRBJ1-5	ASSIDRDSNQPQH
TRBV27	TRBJ2-6	ASSSSSTSWGANVLT
TRBV6-5	TRBJ2-2	ASRPGLNTGELF
TRBV30	TRBJ1-1	AWSVVYTEAF
TRBV7-6	TRBJ1-5	ASSPDRANLYRHQPQH
TRBV7-6	TRBJ1-5	ASSYVEGQPQH
TRBV5-3	TRBJ1-1	ARSTRDRVRPTEAF
TRBV29-1	TRBJ1-1	SVGTEARTEAF
TRBV7-8	TRBJ2-7	ASSLKDEQY
TRBV25-1	TRBJ1-2	ASSEAGNNYGYT
TRBV7-9	TRBJ1-1	ASSLAAGTLNTEAF
TRBV11-2	TRBJ2-3	ASSLLTSGGWDTQY